Presented here are 10 T cell receptor beta chains from one specimen sequenced in a study of T cell responses to AZD1222 COVID-19 vaccine. Some clones are missing from TCRdb's copy, which holds only in-frame ones; the method was immunoSEQ multiplex PCR. The sample records approximately 170,000 clones, 85% to 90% being singletons. The sample consisted of peripheral blood, taken 28 days after the second AZD1222 dose. Receptor source: an adult who received the AZD1222 COVID-19 vaccine.

This rearrangement joins TRBV11-3 to TRBJ2-7; TRBD1 matches at 10 bases. The germline gives CDR1 SGHNT, CDR2 YENEEA. With V trimmed by 5 bases and J by 6 bases, 7 bases remained unmatched. The CDR3 extends over 14 amino acids. CDR3 sequence: CASSPGTGAIEQYF. The CDR3 bases are TGTGCCAGCAGCCCCGGGACAGGGGCGATCGAGCAGTACTTC. The whole variable domain, remainder taken from reference TRBV11-3 and TRBJ2-7, is EAGVVQSPRYKIIEKKQPVAFWCNPISGHNTLYWYLQNLGQGPELLIRYENEEAVDDSQLPKDRFSAERLKGVDSTLKIQPAELGDSAVYLCASSPGTGAIEQYFGPGTRLTVT.

This sequence joins TRBV30 and TRBJ2-7; TRBD1 matches at 10 bases. The CDR3 is made up of 15 amino acids. CDR1 GTSNPN and CDR2 SVGIG come from the germline V gene (reference sequence). The trim removed 0 bases at V and 1 base at J, leaving 3 bases unmatched. DNA of the CDR3: TGTGCCTGGAGTGTTCCGGGACAGGGGTCCTACGAGCAGTACTTC. This codes for CAWSVPGQGSYEQYF.

This clone was found once. The chain links TRBV27 to TRBJ1-4, with unresolved D. Trimming removed 6 bases at V and 5 bases at J, with 7 bases between. CDR3 length equals 12 residues. Germline CDR1 and CDR2: MNHEY and SMNVEV (reference sequence). For the CDR3, the DNA is TGTGCCAGCAGAGGGAGGAATGAAAAACTGTTTTTT. This codes for CASRGRNEKLFF.

This chain joins TRBV5-5 and TRBJ1-1; 7 bases are a match to TRBD1. The CDR3 has 15 residues. The germline V gene encodes CDR1 SGHKS and CDR2 YYEKEE (reference sequence). J lost 5 bases, V lost 4 bases, and 11 bases had no gene match. The CDR3 is CASSRGGAQGTEAFF. The CDR3 DNA is TGTGCCAGCAGCAGAGGGGGGGCACAGGGGACTGAAGCTTTCTTT.

Points on this clone: One end of the junction fails to match germline, which may point to a read error. The V call is TRBV5-6, the J call TRBJ1-3; TRBD1 matches 7 bases. CDR1 is SGHDT, CDR2 YYEEEE, per germline. The CDR3 is 15 amino acids. The DNA of the CDR3 is TGTGCCAGCAGATTGGACAGGACCCCTGGAAACACCATATATTTT. It is translated as CASRLDRTPGNTIYF.

The gene calls are TRBV13 and TRBJ1-3, with 9 bases aligning to TRBD1. The germline gives CDR1 PRHDT, CDR2 FYEKMQ (reference sequence). J lost 2 bases, V lost 1 base, and 12 bases had no gene match. This CDR3 has 19 residues. CDR3 sequence reads: CASSLVPNWDRATGNTIYF. As DNA, the CDR3 is TGTGCCAGCAGCTTAGTCCCCAACTGGGACAGGGCGACTGGAAACACCATATATTTT. The full variable domain, rest sourced from reference TRBV13 and TRBJ1-3, is AAGVIQSPRHLIKEKRETATLKCYPIPRHDTVYWYQQGPGQDPQFLISFYEKMQSDKGSIPDRFSAQQFSDYHSELNMSSLELGDSALYFCASSLVPNWDRATGNTIYFGEGSWLTVV.

This rearrangement joins TRBV30 to TRBJ1-5; tentatively, D is TRBD1 (6 bases). The CDR3 spans 15 residues. The germline V gene has CDR1 GTSNPN and CDR2 SVGIG (reference sequence). Trimming removed 4 bases at V and 5 bases at J, with 18 bases between. The CDR3 here is CAWNSGSRGDQPQHF. The CDR3, as DNA: TGTGCCTGGAACTCCGGCTCCAGGGGAGATCAGCCCCAGCATTTT.

The J gene is TRBJ1-5, the V gene TRBV29-1; D is uncertain. V lost 6 bases and J lost 5, with 11 bases in between. The CDR3 extends over 12 amino acids. In germline, CDR1 is SQVTM, CDR2 ANQGSEA. CDR3 sequence (DNA): TGCAGCGTCCGAACGGGTGATCAGCCCCAGCATTTT. This encodes CSVRTGDQPQHF.

The chain couples TRBV11-2 to TRBJ1-6; a possible D gene is TRBD1 (5 bases). CDR3 length: 17 amino acids. Germline V gene sequence: CDR1 SGHAT, CDR2 FQNNGV. Trimming cost V 5 bases and J 10 bases, with 24 bases left between them. This CDR3 reads CASSHRTGGNVGSPLHF. Written as DNA, the CDR3 is TGTGCCAGCAGCCATAGGACTGGGGGGAATGTAGGCTCACCCCTCCACTTT.

This clone has only one observation. The J gene is TRBJ2-3, the V gene TRBV5-1; D unclear. Between the trimmed V and J ends, which lost 1 base and 2 bases, there was a span of 5 bases. This CDR3 region has 13 residues. The germline V gene has CDR1 SGHRS and CDR2 YFSETQ. CDR3 sequence: CASSLMPTDTQYF. In DNA form, the CDR3 reads TGCGCCAGCAGCTTGATGCCCACAGATACGCAGTATTTT.